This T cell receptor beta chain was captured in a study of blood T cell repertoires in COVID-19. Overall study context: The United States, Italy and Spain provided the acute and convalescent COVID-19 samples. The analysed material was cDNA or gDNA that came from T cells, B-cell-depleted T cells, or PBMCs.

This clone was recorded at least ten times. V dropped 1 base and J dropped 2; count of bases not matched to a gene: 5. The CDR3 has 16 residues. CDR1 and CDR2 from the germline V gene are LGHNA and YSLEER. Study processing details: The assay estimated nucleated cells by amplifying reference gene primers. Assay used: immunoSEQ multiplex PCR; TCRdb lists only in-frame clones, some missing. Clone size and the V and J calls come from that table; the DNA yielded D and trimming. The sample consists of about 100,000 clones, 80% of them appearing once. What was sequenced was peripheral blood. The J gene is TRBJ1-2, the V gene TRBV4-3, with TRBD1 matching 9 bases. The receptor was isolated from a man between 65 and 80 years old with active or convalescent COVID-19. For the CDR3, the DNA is TGCGCCAGCAGCCAAGTCTCGGGACAGGGAAACTATGGCTACACCTTC. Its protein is CASSQVSGQGNYGYTF.